This TCR beta chain derives from a study of blood T cell repertoires in COVID-19. Across the study: The United States, Italy and Spain supplied acute and convalescent COVID-19 samples. PBMCs, B-cell-depleted T cells, or T cells were the source of the cDNA or gDNA that made up the material.

Original handling: Reference gene primers were amplified, and this amplification served to estimate nucleated cell counts. TCRdb keeps only in-frame clones here, not all; method: immunoSEQ multiplex PCR. V and J calls and clone size are as listed in that table; D and trimming were resolved from the DNA. The sample records over 200,000 clones, roughly 87% being singletons. The source is a middle-aged man with active or convalescent COVID-19. Sample: peripheral blood.

The CDR3 is CASTSQPNEKLFF. For the CDR3, the DNA is TGTGCCAGCACATCACAACCTAATGAAAAACTGTTTTTT. The genes are TRBV2 and TRBJ1-4; no clear D gene. This CDR3 region has 13 residues. The V end was cut by 7 bases, the J end by 3 bases, with 9 bases between. CDR1 is SNHLY and CDR2 is FYNNEI in the germline V gene.